These T cell receptor beta chains were read from a single sample in a study of T cells in Graves' hyperthyroidism and ophthalmopathy. TCRdb reanalysed the multiplex PCR reads using MiXCR and keeps one entry per CDR3 protein. This table has about 400,000 distinct CDR3 sequences, just under 15% appearing once. The sample comprised blood. The receptors shown here come from a woman younger than 45 with Graves' hyperthyroidism. Each CDR3 is given with its conserved first and last residue. Clone size appears in some rows only: once, few, many, or a class for an expanded clone.

V	J	size	CDR3
TRBV4-1	TRBJ2-7	once	CASSGLKGGHEQYF
TRBV5-5	TRBJ2-3	many	CASIITSSTDTQYF
TRBV24-1	TRBJ2-1	NA	CATSLLGQQFF
TRBV20-1	TRBJ2-7	many	CSAWGQGDEQYF
TRBV20-1	TRBJ2-1	many	CSASLTRGYNEQFF
TRBV7-9	TRBJ2-3	few	CASSLYSGTLVTDTQYF
TRBV10-3	TRBJ2-1	few	CAIRGLGGSYNEQFF
TRBV7-2	TRBJ1-6	once	CASSPRPGQDSYNSPLHF
TRBV19	TRBJ2-1	NA	CASSILSGRAGNEQFF
TRBV9	TRBJ1-2	few	CASSAGGGQNYGYTF
TRBV6-2/TRBV6-3	TRBJ2-2	NA	CASSRSGSAGELFF
TRBV7-8	TRBJ2-3	many	CASSRGSGSTDTQYF
TRBV5-4	TRBJ2-5	NA	CASRAPYQETQYF
TRBV5-5	TRBJ1-2	many	CASSPGGPNSGYGYTF
TRBV30	TRBJ2-1	NA	CAWSSGGDEQFF
TRBV12-3/TRBV12-4	TRBJ1-4	few	CASSLGSFNEKLFF
TRBV27	TRBJ1-5	many	CASSFNGGQPQHF
TRBV15	TRBJ2-3	few	CATSRGRTSGTTDTQYF
TRBV7-9	TRBJ2-2	NA	CASSLAAGTGELFF
TRBV27	TRBJ2-7	NA	CASRLGQGFYEQYF
TRBV29-1	TRBJ2-2	few	CSVGYHTGELFF
TRBV4-1	TRBJ2-7	NA	CASSQEEPGVHEQYF
TRBV7-7	TRBJ2-7	many	CASSLAEPYEQYF
TRBV27	TRBJ2-7	many	CASSPIGRINEQYF
TRBV7-9	TRBJ1-2	NA	CASRRFGRGRNFNYGYTF
TRBV24-1	TRBJ1-1	NA	CATSDPEGQNIGGAFF
TRBV5-1	TRBJ2-7	NA	CASSQRGTSGKKDSYEQYF
TRBV5-1	TRBJ2-3	NA	CASSEGDLTDTQYF
TRBV5-1	TRBJ2-5	NA	CASSSGWEETQYF
TRBV3-1	TRBJ2-1	many	CASSQSYNEQFF
TRBV6-2/TRBV6-3	TRBJ2-3	few	CASRPGTSGRADTQYF
TRBV28	TRBJ2-2	few	CASPPPGQITGELFF
TRBV10-3	TRBJ1-5	many	CAISESGGTQPQHF
TRBV3-1	TRBJ2-3	many	CASSPIAGTSTDTQYF
TRBV29-1	TRBJ2-5	NA	CSATGGETQYF
TRBV6-1	TRBJ2-7	few	CASSEVWQGAYEQYF
TRBV27	TRBJ2-2	many	CASSLPNTRGPNTGELFF
TRBV3-1	TRBJ2-3	NA	CASSQVNTQYF
TRBV7-2	TRBJ2-7	few	CASSLDSVGSYEQYF